This T cell receptor beta chain is drawn from a study of shared clonotypes between healthy human individuals. Naive CD8 cells, CD45RO-negative and positively selected for CCR7, excluded terminally differentiated effector memory CD45RA+ cells. Study results and limitations: Larger estimated richness was generally seen in naive subsets than in memory subsets. Between several donors, naive CD4 clonotypes were shared at a level of around 4.8%.

Execution of the assay was at deep level. As handled by the study authors: Quality scores were absent from the junction-only immunoSEQ sequences, so filtering differed. The protocol was immunoSEQ multiplex PCR, while the TCRdb copy is restricted to in-frame clones and leaves out a portion. V and J calls and clone size are as listed in that table; D and trimming were resolved from the DNA. The sample has about 580,000 clones, 95% to 98% seen once. The germline V and J ends were trimmed by 3 bases and 3 bases, with 6 bases remaining between them. The germline CDR1 and CDR2 sequences are SQVTM and ANQGSEA. The CDR3 consists of 11 residues. Turning to this clone: Antigen specificity is unknown.

Sequences were obtained from naive CD8+ T cells sorted from blood. This sequence was found in a man aged 25 to 40 in good health. The chain combines TRBV29-1 with TRBJ2-7, with no clear D. CDR3 in amino acids: CSVDVSYEQYF. The CDR3 DNA reads TGCAGCGTTGACGTCAGCTACGAGCAGTACTTC.